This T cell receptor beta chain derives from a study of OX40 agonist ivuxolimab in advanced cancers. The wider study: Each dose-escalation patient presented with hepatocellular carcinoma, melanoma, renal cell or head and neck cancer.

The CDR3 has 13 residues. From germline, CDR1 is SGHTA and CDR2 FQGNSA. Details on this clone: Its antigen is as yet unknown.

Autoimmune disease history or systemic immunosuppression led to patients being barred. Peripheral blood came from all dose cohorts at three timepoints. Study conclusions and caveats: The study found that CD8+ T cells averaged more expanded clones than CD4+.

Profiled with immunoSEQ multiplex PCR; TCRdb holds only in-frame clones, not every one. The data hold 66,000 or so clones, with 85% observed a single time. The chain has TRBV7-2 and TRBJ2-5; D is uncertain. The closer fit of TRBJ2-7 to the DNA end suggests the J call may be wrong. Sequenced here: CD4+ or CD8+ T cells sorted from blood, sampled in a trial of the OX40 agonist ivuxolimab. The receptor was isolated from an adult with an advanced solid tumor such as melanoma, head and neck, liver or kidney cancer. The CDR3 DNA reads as TGTGCCAGCAGCTTAGTTCTAGCCTACGAGCAGTACTTC. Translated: CASSLVLAYEQYF.